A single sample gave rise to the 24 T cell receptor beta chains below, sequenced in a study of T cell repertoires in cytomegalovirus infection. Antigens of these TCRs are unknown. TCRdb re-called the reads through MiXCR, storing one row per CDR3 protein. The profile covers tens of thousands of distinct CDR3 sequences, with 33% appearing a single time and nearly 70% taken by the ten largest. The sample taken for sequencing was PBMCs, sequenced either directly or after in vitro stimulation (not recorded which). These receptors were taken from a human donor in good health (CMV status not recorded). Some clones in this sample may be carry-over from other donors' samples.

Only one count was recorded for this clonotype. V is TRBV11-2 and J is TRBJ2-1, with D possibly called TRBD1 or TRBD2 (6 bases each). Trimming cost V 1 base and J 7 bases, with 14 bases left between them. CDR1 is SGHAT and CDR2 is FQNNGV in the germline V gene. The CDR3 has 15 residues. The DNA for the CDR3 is TGTGCCAGCAGCTTAGGCCACACGGGGGCAAATGAGCAGTTCTTC. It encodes CASSLGHTGANEQFF.

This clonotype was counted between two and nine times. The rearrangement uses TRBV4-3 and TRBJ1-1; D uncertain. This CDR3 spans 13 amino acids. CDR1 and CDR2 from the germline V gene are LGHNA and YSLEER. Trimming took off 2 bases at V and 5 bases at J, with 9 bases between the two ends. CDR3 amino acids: CASSQNLRTEAFF. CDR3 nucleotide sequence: TGCGCCAGCAGCCAAAATCTCAGGACTGAAGCTTTCTTT.

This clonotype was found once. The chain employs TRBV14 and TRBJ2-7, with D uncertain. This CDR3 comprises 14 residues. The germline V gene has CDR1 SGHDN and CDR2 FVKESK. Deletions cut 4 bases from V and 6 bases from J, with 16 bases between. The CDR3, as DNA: TGTGCCAGCAGCCCCCTCTTGGGGTACCCCGAGCAGTACTTC. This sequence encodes CASSPLLGYPEQYF.

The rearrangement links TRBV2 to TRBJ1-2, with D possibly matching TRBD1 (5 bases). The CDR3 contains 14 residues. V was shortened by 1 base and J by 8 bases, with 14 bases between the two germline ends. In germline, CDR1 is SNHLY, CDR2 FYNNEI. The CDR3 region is CASSEVRQGGGYTF. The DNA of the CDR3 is TGTGCCAGCAGTGAAGTAAGGCAGGGAGGCGGCTACACCTTC.

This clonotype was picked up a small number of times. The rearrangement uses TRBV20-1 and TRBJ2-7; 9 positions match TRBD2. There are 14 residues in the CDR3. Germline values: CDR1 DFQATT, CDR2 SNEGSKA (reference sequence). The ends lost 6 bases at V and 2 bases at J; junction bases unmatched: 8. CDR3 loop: CSAATSGYTYEQYF. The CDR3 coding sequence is TGCAGTGCAGCCACTAGCGGGTATACCTACGAGCAGTACTTC.

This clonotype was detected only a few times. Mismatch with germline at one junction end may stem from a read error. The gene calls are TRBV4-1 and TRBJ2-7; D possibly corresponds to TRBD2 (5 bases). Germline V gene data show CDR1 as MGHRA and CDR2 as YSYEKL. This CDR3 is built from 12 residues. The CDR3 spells CASSQITGEQYF. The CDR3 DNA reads TGTGCCAGCAGCCAGATCACGGGGGAGCAGTACTTC.

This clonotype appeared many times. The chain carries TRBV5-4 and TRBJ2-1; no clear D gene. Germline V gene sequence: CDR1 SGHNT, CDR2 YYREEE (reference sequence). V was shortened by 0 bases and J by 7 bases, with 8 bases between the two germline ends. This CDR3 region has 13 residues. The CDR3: CASSLESGNEQFF. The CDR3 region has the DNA TGTGCCAGCAGCTTGGAGTCTGGGAATGAGCAGTTCTTC.

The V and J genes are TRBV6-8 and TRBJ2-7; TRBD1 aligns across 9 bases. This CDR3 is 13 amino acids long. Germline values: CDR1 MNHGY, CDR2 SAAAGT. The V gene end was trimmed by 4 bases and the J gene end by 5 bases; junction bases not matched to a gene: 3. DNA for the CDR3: TGTGCCAGCAGTTCTGGACAGGGGAACGAGCAGTACTTC. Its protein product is CASSSGQGNEQYF.

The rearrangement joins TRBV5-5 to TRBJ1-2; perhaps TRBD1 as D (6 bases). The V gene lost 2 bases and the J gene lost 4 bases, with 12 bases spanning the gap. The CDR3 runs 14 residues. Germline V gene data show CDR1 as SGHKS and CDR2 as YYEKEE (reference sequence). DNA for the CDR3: TGTGCCAGCAGCTTTATGACAGGACGCTATGGCTACACCTTC. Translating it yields CASSFMTGRYGYTF.

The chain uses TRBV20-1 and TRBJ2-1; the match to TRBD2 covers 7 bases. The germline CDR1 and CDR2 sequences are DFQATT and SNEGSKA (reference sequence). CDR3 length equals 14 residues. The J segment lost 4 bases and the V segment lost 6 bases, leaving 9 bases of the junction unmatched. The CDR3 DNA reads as TGCAGTGCAAGAAGACTAGCTGGGTACAATGAGCAGTTCTTC. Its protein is CSARRLAGYNEQFF.

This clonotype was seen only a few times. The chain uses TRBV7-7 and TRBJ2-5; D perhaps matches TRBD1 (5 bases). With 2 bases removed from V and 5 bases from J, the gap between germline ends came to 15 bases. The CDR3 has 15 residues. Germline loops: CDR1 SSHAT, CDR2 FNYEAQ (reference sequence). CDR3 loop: CASSLLTAAGETQYF. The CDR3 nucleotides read TGTGCCAGCAGCTTACTGACAGCTGCAGGGGAGACCCAGTACTTC.

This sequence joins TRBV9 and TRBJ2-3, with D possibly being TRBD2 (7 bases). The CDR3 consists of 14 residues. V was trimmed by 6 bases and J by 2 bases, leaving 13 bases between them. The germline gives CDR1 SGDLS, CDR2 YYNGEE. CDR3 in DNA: TGTGCCAGCAACTGGGGGGGCACCACAGATACGCAGTATTTT. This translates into CASNWGGTTDTQYF.

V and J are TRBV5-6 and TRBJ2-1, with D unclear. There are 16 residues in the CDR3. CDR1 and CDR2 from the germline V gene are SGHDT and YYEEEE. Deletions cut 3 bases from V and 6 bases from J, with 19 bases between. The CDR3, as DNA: TGTGCCAGCAGCTCTCCCCCCGGCCTGGTGATCAATGAGCAGTTCTTC. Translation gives CASSSPPGLVINEQFF.

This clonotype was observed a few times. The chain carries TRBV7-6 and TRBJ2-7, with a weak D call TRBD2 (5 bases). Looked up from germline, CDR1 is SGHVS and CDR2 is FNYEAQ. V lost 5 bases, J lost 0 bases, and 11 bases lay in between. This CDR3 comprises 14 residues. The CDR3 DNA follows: TGTGCCAGCAGCCCTTCGGGGAGCTCCTACGAGCAGTACTTC. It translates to CASSPSGSSYEQYF. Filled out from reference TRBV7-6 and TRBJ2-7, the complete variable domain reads GAGVSQSPRYKVTKRGQDVALRCDPISGHVSLYWYRQALGQGPEFLTYFNYEAQQDKSGLPNDRFSAERPEGSISTLTIQRTEQRDSAMYRCASSPSGSSYEQYFGPGTRLTVT.

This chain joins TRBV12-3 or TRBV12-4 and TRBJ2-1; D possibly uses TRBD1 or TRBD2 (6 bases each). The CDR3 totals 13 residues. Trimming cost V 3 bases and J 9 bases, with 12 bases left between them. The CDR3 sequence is CASSFSGAGEQFF. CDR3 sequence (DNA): TGTGCCAGCAGTTTCTCGGGGGCTGGTGAGCAGTTCTTC.

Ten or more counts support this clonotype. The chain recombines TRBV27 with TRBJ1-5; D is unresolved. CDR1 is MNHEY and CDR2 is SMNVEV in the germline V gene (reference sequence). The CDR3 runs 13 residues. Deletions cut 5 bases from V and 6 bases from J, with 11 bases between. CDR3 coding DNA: TGTGCCAGCAGTCCCTGGGCAGGTCAGCCCCAGCATTTT. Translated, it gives CASSPWAGQPQHF.

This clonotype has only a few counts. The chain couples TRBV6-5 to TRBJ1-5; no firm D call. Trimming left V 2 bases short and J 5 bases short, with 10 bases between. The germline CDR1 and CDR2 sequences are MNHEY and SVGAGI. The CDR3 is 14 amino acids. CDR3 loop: CASSYLGSDQPQHF. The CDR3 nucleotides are TGTGCCAGCAGTTACCTCGGGTCAGATCAGCCCCAGCATTTT.

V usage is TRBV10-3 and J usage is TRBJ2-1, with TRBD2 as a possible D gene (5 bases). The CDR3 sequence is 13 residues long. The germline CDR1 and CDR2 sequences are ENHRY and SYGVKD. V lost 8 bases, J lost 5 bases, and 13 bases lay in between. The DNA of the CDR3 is TGTGCCATCTCGACCGGGGAACACAATGAGCAGTTCTTC. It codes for CAISTGEHNEQFF.

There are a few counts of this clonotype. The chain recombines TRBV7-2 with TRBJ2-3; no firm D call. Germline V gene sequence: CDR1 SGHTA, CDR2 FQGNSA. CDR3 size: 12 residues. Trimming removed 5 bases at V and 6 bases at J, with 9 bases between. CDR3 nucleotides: TGTGCCAGCAGCCCGACACAGGATACGCAGTATTTT. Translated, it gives CASSPTQDTQYF.

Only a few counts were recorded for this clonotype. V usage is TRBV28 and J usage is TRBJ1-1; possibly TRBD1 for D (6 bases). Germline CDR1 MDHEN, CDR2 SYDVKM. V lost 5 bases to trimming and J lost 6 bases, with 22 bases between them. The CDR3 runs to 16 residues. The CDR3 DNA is TGTGCCAGCAGTAGGGGGGAGGGCCGGGGGCCGGCTGAAGCTTTCTTT. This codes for CASSRGEGRGPAEAFF.

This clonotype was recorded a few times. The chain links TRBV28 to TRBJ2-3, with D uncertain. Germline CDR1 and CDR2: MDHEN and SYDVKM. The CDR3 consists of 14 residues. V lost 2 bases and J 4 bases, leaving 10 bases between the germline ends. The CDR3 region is CASSLVHRPDTQYF. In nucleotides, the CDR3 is TGTGCCAGCAGTTTAGTCCACCGCCCAGATACGCAGTATTTT.

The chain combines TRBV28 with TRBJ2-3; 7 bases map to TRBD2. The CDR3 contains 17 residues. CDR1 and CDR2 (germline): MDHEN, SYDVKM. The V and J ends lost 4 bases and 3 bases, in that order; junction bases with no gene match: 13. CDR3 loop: CASSSFGRGSSTDTQYF. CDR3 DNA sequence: TGTGCCAGCAGTTCTTTCGGGCGGGGGAGTTCGACAGATACGCAGTATTTT.

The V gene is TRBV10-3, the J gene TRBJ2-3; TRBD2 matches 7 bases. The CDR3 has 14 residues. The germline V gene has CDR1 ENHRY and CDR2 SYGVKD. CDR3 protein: CAARRGGIKDTQYF. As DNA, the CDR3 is TGTGCAGCAAGGCGGGGAGGGATCAAAGATACGCAGTATTTT.

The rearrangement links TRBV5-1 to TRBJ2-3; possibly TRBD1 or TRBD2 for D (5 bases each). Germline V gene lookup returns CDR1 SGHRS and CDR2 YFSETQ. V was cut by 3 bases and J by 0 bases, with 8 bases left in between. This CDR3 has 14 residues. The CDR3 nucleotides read TGCGCCAGCAGCTGGGACCAGAGCACAGATACGCAGTATTTT. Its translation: CASSWDQSTDTQYF.